This T cell receptor beta chain was documented in a study of blood T cell repertoires in COVID-19. CDR1 and CDR2 (germline): SNHLY, FYNNEI. Trimming removed 1 base from V and 6 bases from J; junction bases left unmatched: 5. The CDR3 contains 15 residues. Measured with immunoSEQ multiplex PCR; TCRdb has only the in-frame clones, and not every one. The table has fewer than 350,000 clones, about 86% seen once. This TCR derives from a woman between 25 and 40 years old with COVID-19, enrolled during active disease. The chain joins TRBV2 to TRBJ2-1, with 8 bases matching TRBD2. Sequenced material: peripheral blood. CDR3 sequence: CASSEGVAGFNEQFF. As DNA, the CDR3 is TGTGCCAGCAGTGAAGGGGTAGCGGGGTTCAATGAGCAGTTCTTC. The full variable domain, completed using reference TRBV2 and TRBJ2-1, is EPEVTQTPSHQVTQMGQEVILRCVPISNHLYFYWYRQILGQKVEFLVSFYNNEISEKSEIFDDQFSVERPDGSNFTLKIRSTKLEDSAMYFCASSEGVAGFNEQFFGPGTRLTVL.